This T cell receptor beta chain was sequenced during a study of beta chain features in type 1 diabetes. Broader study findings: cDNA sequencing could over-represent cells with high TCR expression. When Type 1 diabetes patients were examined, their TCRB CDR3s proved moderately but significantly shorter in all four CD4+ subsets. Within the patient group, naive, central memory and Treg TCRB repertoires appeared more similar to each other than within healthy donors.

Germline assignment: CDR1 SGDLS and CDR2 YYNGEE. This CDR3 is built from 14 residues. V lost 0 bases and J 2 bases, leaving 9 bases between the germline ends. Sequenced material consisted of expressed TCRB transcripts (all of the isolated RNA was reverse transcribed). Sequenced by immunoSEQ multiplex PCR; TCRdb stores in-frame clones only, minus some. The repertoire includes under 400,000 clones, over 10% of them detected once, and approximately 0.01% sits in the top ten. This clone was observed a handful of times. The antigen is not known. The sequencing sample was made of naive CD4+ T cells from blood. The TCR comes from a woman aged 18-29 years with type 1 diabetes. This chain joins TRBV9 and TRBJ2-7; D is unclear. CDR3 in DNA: TGTGCCAGCAGCGTAGGGCAGCGTCCCTACGAGCAGTACTTC. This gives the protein CASSVGQRPYEQYF.